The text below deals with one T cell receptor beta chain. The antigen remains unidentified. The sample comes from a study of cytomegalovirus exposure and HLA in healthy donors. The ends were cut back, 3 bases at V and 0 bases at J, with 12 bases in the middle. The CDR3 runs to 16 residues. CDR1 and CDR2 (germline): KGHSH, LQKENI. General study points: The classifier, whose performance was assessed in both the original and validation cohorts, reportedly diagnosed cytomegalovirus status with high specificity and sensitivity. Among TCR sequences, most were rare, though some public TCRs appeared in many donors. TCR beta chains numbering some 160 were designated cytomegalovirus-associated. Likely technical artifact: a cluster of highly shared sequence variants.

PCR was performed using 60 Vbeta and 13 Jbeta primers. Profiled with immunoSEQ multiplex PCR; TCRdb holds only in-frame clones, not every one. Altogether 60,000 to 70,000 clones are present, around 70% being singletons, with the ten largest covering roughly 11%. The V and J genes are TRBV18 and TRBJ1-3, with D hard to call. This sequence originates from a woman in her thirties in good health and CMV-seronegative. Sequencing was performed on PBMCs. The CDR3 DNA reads TGTGCCAGCTCACCCTTCCTACGCGACTCTGGAAACACCATATATTTT. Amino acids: CASSPFLRDSGNTIYF.